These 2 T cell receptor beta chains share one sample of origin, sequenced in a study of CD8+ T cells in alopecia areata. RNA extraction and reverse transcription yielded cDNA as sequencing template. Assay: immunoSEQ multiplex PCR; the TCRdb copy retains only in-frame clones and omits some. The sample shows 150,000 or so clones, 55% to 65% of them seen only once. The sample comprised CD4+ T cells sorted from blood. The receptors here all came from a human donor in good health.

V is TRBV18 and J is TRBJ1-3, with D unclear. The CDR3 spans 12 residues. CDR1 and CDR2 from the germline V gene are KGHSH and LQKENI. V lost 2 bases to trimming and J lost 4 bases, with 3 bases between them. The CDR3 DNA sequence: TGTGCCAGCTCACCAGGGGGAAACACCATATATTTT. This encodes CASSPGGNTIYF.

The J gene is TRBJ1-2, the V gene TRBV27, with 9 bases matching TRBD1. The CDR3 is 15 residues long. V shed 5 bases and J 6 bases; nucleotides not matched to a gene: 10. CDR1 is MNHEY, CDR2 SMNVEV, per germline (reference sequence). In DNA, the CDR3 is TGTGCCAGCAGTCCCCGGACAGGGGAGGCTGATGGCTACACCTTC. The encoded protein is CASSPRTGEADGYTF.